Listed here is a single T cell receptor (beta chain). The antigen is undetermined. This CDR3 has 16 residues. V lost 3 bases to trimming and J lost 5 bases, with 23 bases between them. Germline CDR1 DFQATT, CDR2 SNEGSKA (reference sequence). TCRdb reanalysed the 5' RACE reads using MiXCR and keeps one entry per CDR3 protein. In the table there are just under 550,000 distinct CDR3 sequences, over 12% of which are singletons. This sample was taken from a study of identical twins. General study findings and limits: The study found weaker excess twin sharing in beta out-of-frame sequences. Fewer insertions characterized abundant cord blood beta clonotypes, whereas memory repertoires showed none. Its conclusions, products of cross-sectional statistical analysis, did not come from following the same donors. There is a chance that invariant MAIT and iNKT cells partially muddied zero-insertion analyses.

These data also featured in a second study, about yellow fever vaccine responses in identical twins.

The TCR sequence derives from a woman aged 18-35 years in good health. The rearrangement uses TRBV20-1 and TRBJ2-7; D assignment may be TRBD1 or TRBD2 (5 bases each). Sequenced: CD4+ T cells sorted from blood. CDR3 sequence reads: CSASVSRLPRGHEQYF. The DNA for the CDR3 is TGCAGTGCTAGTGTCAGCCGACTGCCTCGGGGCCACGAGCAGTACTTC.